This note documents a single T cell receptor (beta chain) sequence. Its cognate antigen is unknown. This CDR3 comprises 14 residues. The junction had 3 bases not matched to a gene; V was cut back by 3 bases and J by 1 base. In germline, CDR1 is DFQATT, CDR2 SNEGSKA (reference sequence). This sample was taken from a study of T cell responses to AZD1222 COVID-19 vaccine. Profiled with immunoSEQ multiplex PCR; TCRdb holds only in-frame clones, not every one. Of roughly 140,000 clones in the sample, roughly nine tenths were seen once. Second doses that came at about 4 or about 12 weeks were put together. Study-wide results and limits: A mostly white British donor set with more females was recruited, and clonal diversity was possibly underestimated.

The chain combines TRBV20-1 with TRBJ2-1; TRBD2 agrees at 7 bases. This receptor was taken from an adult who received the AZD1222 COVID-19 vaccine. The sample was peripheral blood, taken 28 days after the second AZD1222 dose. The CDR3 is CSASASGSYNEQFF. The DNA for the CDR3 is TGCAGTGCTAGTGCTAGCGGTTCCTACAATGAGCAGTTCTTC.